This TCR beta chain was profiled in a study of regulatory T cells in long-lasting Graves disease. About the study: Persistent Graves' disease required over 5 years of antithyroid drugs and positive TSH receptor antibodies.

With regard to this clonotype: Its target is unknown. With a much larger clone just one base away, this may be a read error.

V was cut by 2 bases and J by 8 bases, with 18 bases left in between. The CDR3 has 15 amino acids. The V gene's germline CDR1 is MDHEN and CDR2 SYDVKM. General study points: Persistent patients shared more public clonotypes (2,741) than new patients (approximately 1,000).

iRepertoire HTBI primers and Arm-PCR of CDR3 regions built TCR beta libraries. TCRdb analysed the multiplex PCR reads with MiXCR anew, one entry per CDR3 protein. This table has hundreds of thousands of distinct CDR3 sequences, less than 25% appearing once. Noted time point: persistent/refractory GD, antithyroid drugs over 5 years with positive TRAb. Following extraction of RNA from PBMCs, that RNA was used to make the TCR library. Patients came from an endocrinology department in Xi'an, China. The TCR comes from a female donor with Graves disease. V and J are TRBV28 and TRBJ1-1, with a possible D match to TRBD1 (6 bases). The starting material was peripheral blood mononuclear cells (PBMCs), obtained when the disease was refractory, from a patient treated with antithyroid drugs. DNA for the CDR3: TGTGCCAGCAGTTTAATAGTCACAGGGAGCTCCGAAGCTTTCTTT. Encoded protein: CASSLIVTGSSEAFF.